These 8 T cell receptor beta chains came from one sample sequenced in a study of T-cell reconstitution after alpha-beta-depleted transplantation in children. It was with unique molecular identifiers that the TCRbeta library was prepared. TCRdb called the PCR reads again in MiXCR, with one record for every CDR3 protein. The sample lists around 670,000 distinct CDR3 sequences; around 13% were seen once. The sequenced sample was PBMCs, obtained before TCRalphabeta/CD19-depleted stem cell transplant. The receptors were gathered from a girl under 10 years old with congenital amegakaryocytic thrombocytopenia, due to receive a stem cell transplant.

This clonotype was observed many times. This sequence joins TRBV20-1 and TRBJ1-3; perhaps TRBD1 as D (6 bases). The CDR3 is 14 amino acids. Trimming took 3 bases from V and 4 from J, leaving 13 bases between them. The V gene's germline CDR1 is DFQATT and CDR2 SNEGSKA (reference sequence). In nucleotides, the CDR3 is TGCAGTGCTAGTCGGGCAGGGGTAGGAAACACCATATATTTT. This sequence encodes CSASRAGVGNTIYF.

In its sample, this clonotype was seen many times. DNA for the CDR3: TGCAGTGCTACCTCGGGACTAGCGGGGGAAACCCCTAACACAGATACGCAGTATTTT. It yields the protein CSATSGLAGETPNTDTQYF. V is TRBV20-1 and J is TRBJ2-3, with 14 bases that match TRBD2. The CDR3 runs 19 residues. Germline lookup yields CDR1 DFQATT and CDR2 SNEGSKA (reference sequence). J lost 2 bases, V lost 4 bases, and 14 bases had no gene match.

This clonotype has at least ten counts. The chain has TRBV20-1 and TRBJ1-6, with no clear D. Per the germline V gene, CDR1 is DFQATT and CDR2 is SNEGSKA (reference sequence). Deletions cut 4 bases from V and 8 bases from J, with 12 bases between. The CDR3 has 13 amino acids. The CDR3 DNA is TGCAGTGCTATTTGGGGAGACGATTCACCCCTCCACTTT. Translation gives CSAIWGDDSPLHF.

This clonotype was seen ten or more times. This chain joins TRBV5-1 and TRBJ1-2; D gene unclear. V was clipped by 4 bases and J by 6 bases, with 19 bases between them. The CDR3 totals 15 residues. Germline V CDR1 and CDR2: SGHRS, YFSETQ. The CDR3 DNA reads TGCGCCAGCAGCCCGCCCAGCAGAATCTTACATGGCTACACCTTC. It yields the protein CASSPPSRILHGYTF.

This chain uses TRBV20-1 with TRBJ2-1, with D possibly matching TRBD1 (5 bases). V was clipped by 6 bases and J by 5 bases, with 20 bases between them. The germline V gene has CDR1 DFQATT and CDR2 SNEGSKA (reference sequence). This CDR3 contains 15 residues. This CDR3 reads CSAHDGAGLDNEQFF. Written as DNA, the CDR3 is TGCAGTGCCCACGATGGGGCAGGCCTTGACAATGAGCAGTTCTTC.

The CDR3 sequence: CASSFGPSEQYF. CDR3 nucleotide sequence: TGTGCCAGCAGTTTTGGACCCTCCGAGCAGTACTTC. The rearrangement links TRBV12-3 or TRBV12-4 to TRBJ2-7; D is uncertain. Trimming shortened V by 3 bases and J by 6 bases, and 9 bases separated the two germline ends. The CDR3 extends over 12 amino acids.

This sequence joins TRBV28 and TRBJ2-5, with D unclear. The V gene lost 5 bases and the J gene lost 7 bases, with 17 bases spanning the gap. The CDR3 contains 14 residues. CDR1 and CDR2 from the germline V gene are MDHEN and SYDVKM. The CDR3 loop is CASSLSDRRGTQYF. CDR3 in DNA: TGTGCCAGCAGTCTATCCGACCGGCGCGGGACCCAGTACTTC.

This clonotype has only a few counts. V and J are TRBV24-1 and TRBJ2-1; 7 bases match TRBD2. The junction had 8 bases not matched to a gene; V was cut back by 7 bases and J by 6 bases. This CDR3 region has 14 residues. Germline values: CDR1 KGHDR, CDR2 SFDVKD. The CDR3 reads CATRAGEPLNEQFF. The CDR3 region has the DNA TGTGCCACCAGGGCGGGGGAGCCCCTCAATGAGCAGTTCTTC.